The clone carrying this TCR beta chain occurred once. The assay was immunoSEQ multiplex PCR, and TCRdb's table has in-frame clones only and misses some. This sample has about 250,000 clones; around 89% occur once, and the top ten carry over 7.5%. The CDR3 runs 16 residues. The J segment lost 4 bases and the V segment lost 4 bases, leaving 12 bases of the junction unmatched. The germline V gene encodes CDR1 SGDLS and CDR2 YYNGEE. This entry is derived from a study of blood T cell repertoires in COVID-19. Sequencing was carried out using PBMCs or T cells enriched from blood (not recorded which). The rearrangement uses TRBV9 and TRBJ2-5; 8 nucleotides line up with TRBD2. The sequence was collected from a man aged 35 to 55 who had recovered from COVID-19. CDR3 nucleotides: TGTGCCAGCAGCCTCGAAACAAGCGGGAGTCGAGAGACCCAGTACTTC. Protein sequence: CASSLETSGSRETQYF.